The clone carrying this TCR beta chain has only one observation. Its matching antigen is unknown. Physicians reached a diagnosis by relying on clinical symptoms, serum thyroxine, TRAb, thyroid ultrasound and orbital computed tomography. This sample was included in a study of Graves' ophthalmopathy and Graves' hyperthyroidism. For repertoire sequencing, the TCR beta CDR3 regions were amplified from RNA transcripts. HTBI primers primed a first-round RT-PCR, and a second-round multiplex PCR followed. A single record per CDR3 protein comes from TCRdb applying MiXCR to the multiplex PCR reads. This table has around 1.1 million distinct CDR3 sequences, around a third appearing once. The CDR3 has 17 amino acids. The germline V gene encodes CDR1 MGHDK and CDR2 SYGVNS. Trimming stripped 6 bases from V and 5 bases from J, with 20 bases between. Study observations and caveats: Discriminating ophthalmopathy from stable hyperthyroidism, a 13-signature model attained a sensitivity of about 85% and a specificity of 81.08%.

The source is an adult man with Graves' hyperthyroidism. The sequenced material came from peripheral blood or thyroid tissue (not recorded which). The V call is TRBV25-1, the J call TRBJ1-6; tentatively, D is TRBD1 (6 bases). The CDR3 loop is CASSGSPTGRDNSPLHF. CDR3 DNA: TGTGCCAGCAGCGGATCCCCCACAGGGCGGGATAATTCACCCCTCCACTTT.